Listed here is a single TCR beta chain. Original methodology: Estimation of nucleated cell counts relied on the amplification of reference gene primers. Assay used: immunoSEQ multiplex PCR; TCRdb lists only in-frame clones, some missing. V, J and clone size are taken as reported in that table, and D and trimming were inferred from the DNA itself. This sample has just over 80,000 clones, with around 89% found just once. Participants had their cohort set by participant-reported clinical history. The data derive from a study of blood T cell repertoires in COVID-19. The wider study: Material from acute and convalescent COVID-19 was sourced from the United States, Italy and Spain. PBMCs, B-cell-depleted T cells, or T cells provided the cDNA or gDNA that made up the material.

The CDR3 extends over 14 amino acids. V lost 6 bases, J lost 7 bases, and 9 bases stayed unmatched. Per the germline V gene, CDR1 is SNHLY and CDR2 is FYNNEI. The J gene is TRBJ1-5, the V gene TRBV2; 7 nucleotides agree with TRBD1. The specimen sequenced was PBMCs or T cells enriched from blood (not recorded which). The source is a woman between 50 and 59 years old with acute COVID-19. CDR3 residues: CASSLNRGSQPQHF. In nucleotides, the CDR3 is TGTGCCAGCAGCCTAAACAGGGGAAGCCAGCCCCAGCATTTT.